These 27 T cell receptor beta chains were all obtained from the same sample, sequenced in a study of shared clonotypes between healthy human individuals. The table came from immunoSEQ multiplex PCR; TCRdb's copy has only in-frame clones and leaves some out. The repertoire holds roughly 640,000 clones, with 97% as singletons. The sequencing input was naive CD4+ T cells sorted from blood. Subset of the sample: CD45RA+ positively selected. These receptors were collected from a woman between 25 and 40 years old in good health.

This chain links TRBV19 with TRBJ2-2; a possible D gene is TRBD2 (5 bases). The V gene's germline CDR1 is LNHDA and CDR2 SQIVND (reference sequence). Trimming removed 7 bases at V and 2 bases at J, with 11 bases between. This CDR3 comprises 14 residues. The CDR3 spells CASIATLNTGELFF. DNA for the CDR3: TGTGCCAGTATAGCGACACTCAACACCGGGGAGCTGTTTTTT.

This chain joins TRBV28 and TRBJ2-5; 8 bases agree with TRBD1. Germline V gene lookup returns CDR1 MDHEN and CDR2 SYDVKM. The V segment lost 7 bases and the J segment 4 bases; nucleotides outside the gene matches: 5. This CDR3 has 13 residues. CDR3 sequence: CASNTGGRETQYF. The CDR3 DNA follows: TGTGCCAGCAACACAGGGGGAAGAGAGACCCAGTACTTC.

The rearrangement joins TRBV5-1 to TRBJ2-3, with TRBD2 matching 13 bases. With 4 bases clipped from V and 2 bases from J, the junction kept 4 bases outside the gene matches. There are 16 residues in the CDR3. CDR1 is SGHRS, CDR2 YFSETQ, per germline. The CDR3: CASSEGTSGATDTQYF. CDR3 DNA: TGCGCCAGCAGCGAAGGGACTAGCGGGGCCACAGATACGCAGTATTTT.

The CDR3 nucleotides read TGTGCCATCAGGTGGACAGGGGGAAACTATGGCTACACCTTC. This gives the protein CAIRWTGGNYGYTF. This chain uses TRBV10-3 with TRBJ1-2; TRBD1 matches at 10 bases. With V trimmed by 6 bases and J by 2 bases, 3 bases remained unmatched. The CDR3 runs to 14 residues. The germline CDR1 and CDR2 sequences are ENHRY and SYGVKD.

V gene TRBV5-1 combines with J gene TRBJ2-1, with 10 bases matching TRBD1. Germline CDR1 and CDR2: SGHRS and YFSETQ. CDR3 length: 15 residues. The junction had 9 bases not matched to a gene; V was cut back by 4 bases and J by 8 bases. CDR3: CASSTGQGLVDEQFF. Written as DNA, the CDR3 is TGCGCCAGCAGCACGGGACAGGGGCTAGTCGATGAGCAGTTCTTC.

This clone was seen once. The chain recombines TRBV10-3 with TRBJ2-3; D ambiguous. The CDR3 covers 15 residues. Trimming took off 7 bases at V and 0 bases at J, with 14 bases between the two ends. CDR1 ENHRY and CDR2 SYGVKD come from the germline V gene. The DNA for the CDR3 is TGTGCCATCAACCCACGACCATCTAGCACAGATACGCAGTATTTT. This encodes CAINPRPSSTDTQYF.

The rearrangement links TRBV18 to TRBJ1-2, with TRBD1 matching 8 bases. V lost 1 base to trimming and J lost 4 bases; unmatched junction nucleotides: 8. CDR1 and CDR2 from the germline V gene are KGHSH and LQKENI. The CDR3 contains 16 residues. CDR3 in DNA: TGTGCCAGCTCACCACGGGACAGGCCGGGGGGCTATGGCTACACCTTC. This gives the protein CASSPRDRPGGYGYTF.

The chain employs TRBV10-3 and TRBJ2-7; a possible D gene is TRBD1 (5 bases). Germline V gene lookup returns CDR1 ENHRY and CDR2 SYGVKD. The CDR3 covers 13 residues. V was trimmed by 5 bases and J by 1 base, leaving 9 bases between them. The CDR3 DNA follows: TGTGCCATCAGTAAGGGGTATTCCTACGAGCAGTACTTC. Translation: CAISKGYSYEQYF.

This chain's CDR3 is CASSYSTSSRTGELFF. CDR3 sequence (DNA): TGTGCCAGCAGTTACTCGACTAGTTCGCGCACCGGGGAGCTGTTTTTT. The V call is TRBV6-5, the J call TRBJ2-2, with D tentatively TRBD2 (6 bases). Deletions cut 0 bases from V and 4 bases from J, with 12 bases between. The germline V gene has CDR1 MNHEY and CDR2 SVGAGI. CDR3 length equals 16 residues.

The CDR3 DNA reads TGTGCCAGCACCCCTCGGGTCGGGGAAAAACTGTTTTTT. Its translation is CASTPRVGEKLFF. The gene calls are TRBV28 and TRBJ1-4, with D unresolved. This CDR3 is built from 13 residues. The V and J ends lost 7 bases and 8 bases respectively, with 14 bases between them. CDR1 and CDR2 from the germline V gene are MDHEN and SYDVKM.

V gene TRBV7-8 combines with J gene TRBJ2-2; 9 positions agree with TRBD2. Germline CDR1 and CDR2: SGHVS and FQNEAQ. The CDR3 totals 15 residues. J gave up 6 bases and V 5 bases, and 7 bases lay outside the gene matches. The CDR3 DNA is TGTGCCAGCAGCCGGACTAGCGCGGTACCCGGGGAGCTGTTTTTT. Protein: CASSRTSAVPGELFF.

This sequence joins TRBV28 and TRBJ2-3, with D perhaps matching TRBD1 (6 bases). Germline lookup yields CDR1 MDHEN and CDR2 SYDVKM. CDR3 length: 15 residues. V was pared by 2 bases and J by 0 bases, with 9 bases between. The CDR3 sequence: CASSLQQGSTDTQYF. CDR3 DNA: TGTGCCAGCAGTTTACAACAGGGAAGCACAGATACGCAGTATTTT. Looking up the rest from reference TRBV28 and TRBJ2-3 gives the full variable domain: DVKVTQSSRYLVKRTGEKVFLECVQDMDHENMFWYRQDPGLGLRLIYFSYDVKMKEKGDIPEGYSVSREKKERFSLILESASTNQTSMYLCASSLQQGSTDTQYFGPGTRLTVL.

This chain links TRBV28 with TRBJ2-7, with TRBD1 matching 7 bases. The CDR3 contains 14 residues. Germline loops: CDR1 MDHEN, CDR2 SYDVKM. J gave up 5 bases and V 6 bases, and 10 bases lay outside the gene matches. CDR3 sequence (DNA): TGTGCCAGCAGAGCTAGACAGGGCTTCCACGAGCAGTACTTC. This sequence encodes CASRARQGFHEQYF.

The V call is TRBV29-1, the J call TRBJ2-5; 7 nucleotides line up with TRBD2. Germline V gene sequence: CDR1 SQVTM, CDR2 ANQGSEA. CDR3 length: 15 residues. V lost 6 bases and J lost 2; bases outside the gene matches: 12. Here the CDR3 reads CSVARGGAVQETQYF. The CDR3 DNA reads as TGCAGCGTGGCAAGGGGAGGGGCCGTGCAAGAGACCCAGTACTTC. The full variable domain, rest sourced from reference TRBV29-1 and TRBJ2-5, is SAVISQKPSRDICQRGTSLTIQCQVDSQVTMMFWYRQQPGQSLTLIATANQGSEATYESGFVIDKFPISRPNLTFSTLTVSNMSPEDSSIYLCSVARGGAVQETQYFGPGTRLLVL.

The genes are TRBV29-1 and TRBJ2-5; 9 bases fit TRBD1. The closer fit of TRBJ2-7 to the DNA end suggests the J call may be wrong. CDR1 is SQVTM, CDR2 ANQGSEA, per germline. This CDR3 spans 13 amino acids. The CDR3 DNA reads TGCAGCGTTGCGACAGGGGGGTCCTACGAGCAGTACTTC. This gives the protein CSVATGGSYEQYF.

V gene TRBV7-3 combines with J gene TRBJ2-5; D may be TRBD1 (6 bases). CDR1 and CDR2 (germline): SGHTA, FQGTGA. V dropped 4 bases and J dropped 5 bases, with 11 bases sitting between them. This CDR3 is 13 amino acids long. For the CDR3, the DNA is TGTGCCAGCAGCTCGGTACAGGGTGAGACCCAGTACTTC. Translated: CASSSVQGETQYF.

In nucleotides, the CDR3 is TGTGCCAGCAGCTTAGTCGGAGGGGACATTCAGTACTTC. Translation: CASSLVGGDIQYF. The rearrangement uses TRBV7-9 and TRBJ2-4; perhaps TRBD2 as D (6 bases). CDR3 length equals 13 residues. Germline CDR1 and CDR2: SEHNR and FQNEAQ (reference sequence). Trimming left V 1 base short and J 8 bases short, with 9 bases between.

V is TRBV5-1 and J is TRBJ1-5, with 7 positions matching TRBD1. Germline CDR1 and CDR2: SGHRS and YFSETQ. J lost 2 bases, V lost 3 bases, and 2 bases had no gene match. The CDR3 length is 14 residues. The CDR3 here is CASSSGTGNQPQHF. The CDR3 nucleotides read TGCGCCAGCAGCTCGGGGACAGGCAATCAGCCCCAGCATTTT.

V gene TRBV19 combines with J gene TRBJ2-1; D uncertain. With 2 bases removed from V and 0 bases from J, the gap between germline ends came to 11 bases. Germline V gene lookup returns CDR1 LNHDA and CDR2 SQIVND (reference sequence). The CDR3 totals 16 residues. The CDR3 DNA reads TGTGCCAGTAGTATAAACAGCGCGAGCTCCTACAATGAGCAGTTCTTC. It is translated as CASSINSASSYNEQFF.

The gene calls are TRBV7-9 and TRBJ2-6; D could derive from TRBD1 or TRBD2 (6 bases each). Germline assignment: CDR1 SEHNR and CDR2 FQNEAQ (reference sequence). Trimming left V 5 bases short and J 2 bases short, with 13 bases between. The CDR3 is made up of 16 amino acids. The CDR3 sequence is CASSPFRGPGANVLTF. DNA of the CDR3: TGTGCCAGCAGCCCATTTCGGGGGCCTGGGGCCAACGTCCTGACTTTC. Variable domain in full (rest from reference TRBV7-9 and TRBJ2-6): DTGVSQNPRHKITKRGQNVTFRCDPISEHNRLYWYRQTLGQGPEFLTYFQNEAQLEKSRLLSDRFSAERPKGSFSTLEIQRTEQGDSAMYLCASSPFRGPGANVLTFGAGSRLTVL.

CDR3 amino acids: CASRARNAGPTSYEQYF. DNA of the CDR3: TGTGCCAGCAGGGCGCGGAATGCGGGGCCTACTTCCTACGAGCAGTACTTC. This chain connects TRBV2 to TRBJ2-7, with D possibly being TRBD2 (6 bases). Trimming left V 6 bases short and J 1 base short, with 22 bases between. Germline CDR1 reads SNHLY; CDR2 reads FYNNEI. This CDR3 contains 17 residues.

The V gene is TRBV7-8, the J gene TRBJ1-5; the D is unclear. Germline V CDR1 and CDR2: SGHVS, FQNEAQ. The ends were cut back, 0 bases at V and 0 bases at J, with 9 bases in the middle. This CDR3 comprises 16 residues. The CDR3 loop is CASSLAAQYSNQPQHF. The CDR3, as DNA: TGTGCCAGCAGCTTAGCTGCCCAGTATAGCAATCAGCCCCAGCATTTT. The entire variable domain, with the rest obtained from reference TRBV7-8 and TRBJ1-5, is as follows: GAGVSQSPRYKVAKRGQDVALRCDPISGHVSLFWYQQALGQGPEFLTYFQNEAQLDKSGLPSDRFFAERPEGSVSTLKIQRTQQEDSAVYLCASSLAAQYSNQPQHFGDGTRLSIL.

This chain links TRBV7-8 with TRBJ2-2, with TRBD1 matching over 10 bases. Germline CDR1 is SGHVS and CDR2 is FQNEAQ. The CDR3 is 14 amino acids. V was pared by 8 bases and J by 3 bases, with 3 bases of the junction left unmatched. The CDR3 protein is CASQGQGDTGELFF. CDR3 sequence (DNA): TGTGCCAGCCAAGGACAGGGGGACACCGGGGAGCTGTTTTTT.

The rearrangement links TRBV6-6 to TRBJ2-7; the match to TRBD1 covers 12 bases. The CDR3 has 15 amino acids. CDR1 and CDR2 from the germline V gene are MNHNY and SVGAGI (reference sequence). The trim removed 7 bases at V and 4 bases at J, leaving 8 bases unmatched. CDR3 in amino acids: CASTPGQGALYEQYF. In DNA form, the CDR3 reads TGTGCCAGCACCCCGGGACAGGGGGCCCTTTACGAGCAGTACTTC.

The CDR3 here is CSVEVRTSGRSDEQFF. The CDR3 DNA follows: TGCAGCGTTGAAGTGCGGACTAGCGGGAGATCGGATGAGCAGTTCTTC. The chain uses TRBV29-1 and TRBJ2-1, with 13 bases aligning to TRBD2. This CDR3 is 16 amino acids long. Trimming cost V 1 base and J 8 bases; bases outside gene matches: 8. Germline CDR1 reads SQVTM; CDR2 reads ANQGSEA.

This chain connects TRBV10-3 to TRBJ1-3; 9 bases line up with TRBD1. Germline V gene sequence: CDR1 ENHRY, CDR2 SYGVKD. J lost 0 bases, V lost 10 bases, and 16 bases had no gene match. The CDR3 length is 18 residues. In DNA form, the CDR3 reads TGTGCCACTCGGGCGGGACAGGGAGCCCTTAGCTCTGGAAACACCATATATTTT. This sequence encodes CATRAGQGALSSGNTIYF.

CDR3 loop: CAWSDRGGEQYF. The CDR3 coding sequence is TGTGCCTGGAGTGACAGGGGGGGCGAGCAGTACTTC. The rearrangement links TRBV30 to TRBJ2-7; TRBD1 might be the D (8 bases). Germline values: CDR1 GTSNPN, CDR2 SVGIG (reference sequence). Deletions cut 1 base from V and 6 bases from J, with 10 bases between. The CDR3 covers 12 residues.